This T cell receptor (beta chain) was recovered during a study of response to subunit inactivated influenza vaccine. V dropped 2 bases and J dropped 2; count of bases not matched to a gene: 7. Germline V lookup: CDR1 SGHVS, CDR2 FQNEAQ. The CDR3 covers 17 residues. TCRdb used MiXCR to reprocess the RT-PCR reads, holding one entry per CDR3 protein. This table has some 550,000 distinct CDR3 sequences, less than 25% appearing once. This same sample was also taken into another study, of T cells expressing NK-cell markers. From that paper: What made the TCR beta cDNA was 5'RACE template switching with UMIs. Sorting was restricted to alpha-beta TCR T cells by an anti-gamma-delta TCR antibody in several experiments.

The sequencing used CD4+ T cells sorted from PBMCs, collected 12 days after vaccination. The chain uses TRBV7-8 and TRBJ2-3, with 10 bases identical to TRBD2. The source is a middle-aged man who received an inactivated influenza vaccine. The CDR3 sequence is CASSLWTSGTPTDTQYF. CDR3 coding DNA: TGTGCCAGCAGCTTATGGACTAGCGGTACCCCCACAGATACGCAGTATTTT.